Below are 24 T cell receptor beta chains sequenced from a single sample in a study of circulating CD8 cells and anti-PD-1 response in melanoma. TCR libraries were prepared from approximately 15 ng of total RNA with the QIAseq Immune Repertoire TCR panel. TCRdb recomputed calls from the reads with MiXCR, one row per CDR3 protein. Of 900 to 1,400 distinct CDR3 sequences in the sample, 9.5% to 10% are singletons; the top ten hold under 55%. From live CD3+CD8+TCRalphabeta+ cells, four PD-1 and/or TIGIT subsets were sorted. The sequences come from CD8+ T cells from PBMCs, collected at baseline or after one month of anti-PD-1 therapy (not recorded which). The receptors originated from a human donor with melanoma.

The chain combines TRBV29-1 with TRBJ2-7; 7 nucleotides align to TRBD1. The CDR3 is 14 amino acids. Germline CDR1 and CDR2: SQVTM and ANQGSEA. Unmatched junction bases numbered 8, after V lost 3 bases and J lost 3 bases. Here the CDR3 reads CSVENRDSLYEQYF. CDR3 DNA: TGCAGCGTTGAGAACCGGGACAGCCTCTACGAGCAGTACTTC.

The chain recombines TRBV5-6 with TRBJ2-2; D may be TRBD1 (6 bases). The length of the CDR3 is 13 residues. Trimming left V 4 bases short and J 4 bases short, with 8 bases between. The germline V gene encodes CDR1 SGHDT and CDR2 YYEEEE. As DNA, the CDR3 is TGTGCCAGCAGCCCGGACAGCACCGGGGAGCTGTTTTTT. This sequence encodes CASSPDSTGELFF.

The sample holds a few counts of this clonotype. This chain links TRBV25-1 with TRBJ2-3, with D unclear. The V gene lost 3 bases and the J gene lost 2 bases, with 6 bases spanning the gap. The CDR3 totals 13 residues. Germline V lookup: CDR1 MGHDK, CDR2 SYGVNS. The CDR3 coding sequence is TGTGCCAGCAGTGACGGGTCCACAGATACGCAGTATTTT. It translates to CASSDGSTDTQYF.

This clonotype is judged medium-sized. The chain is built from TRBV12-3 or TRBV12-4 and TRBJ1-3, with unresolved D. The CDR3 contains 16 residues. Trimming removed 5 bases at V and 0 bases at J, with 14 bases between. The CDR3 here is CASSMNPVGSGNTIYF. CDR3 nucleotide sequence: TGTGCCAGCAGTATGAATCCAGTGGGCTCTGGAAACACCATATATTTT.

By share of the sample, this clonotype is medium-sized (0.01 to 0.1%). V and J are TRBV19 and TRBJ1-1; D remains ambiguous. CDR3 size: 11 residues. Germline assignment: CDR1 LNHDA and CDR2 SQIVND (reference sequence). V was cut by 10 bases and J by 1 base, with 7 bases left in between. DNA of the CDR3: TGTGCCACACGACAGAACACTGAAGCTTTCTTT. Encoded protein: CATRQNTEAFF.

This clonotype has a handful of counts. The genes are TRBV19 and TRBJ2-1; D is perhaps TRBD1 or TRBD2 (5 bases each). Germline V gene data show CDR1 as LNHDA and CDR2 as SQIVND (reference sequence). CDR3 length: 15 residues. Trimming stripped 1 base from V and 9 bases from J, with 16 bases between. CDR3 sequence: CASSIGGTFRGEQFF. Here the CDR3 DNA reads TGTGCCAGTAGTATAGGGGGGACCTTCCGGGGTGAGCAGTTCTTC. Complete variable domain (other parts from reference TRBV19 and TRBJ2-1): DGGITQSPKYLFRKEGQNVTLSCEQNLNHDAMYWYRQDPGQGLRLIYYSQIVNDFQKGDIAEGYSVSREKKESFPLTVTSAQKNPTAFYLCASSIGGTFRGEQFFGPGTRLTVL.

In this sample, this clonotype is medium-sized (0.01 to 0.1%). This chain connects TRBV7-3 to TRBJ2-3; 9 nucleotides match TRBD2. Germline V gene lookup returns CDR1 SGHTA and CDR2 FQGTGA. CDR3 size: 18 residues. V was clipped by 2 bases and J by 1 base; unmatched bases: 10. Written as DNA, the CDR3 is TGTGCCAGCAGCTTAGGGAGCGGGGGGCCCAGGGGCACAGATACGCAGTATTTT. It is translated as CASSLGSGGPRGTDTQYF.

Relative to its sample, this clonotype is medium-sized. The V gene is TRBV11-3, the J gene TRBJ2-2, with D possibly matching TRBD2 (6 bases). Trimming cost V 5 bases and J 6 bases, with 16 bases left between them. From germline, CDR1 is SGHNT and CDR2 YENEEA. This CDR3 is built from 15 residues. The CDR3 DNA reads TGTGCCAGCAGCCCCCTCGGGGGTAAGGCCGGGGAGCTGTTTTTT. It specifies CASSPLGGKAGELFF.

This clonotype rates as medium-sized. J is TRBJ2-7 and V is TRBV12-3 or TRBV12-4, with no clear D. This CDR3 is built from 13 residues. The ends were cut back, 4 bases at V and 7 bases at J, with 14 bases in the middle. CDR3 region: CASSSYLKGEQYF. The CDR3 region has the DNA TGTGCCAGCAGTTCATACCTAAAGGGAGAGCAGTACTTC.

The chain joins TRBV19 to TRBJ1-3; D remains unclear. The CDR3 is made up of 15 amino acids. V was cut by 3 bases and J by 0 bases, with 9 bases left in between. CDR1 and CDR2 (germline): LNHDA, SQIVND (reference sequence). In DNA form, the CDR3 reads TGTGCCAGTAGTATCCTCCCGGCCTCTGGAAACACCATATATTTT. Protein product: CASSILPASGNTIYF.

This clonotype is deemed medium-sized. The CDR3 loop is CASGLSYNEQFF. The CDR3 DNA follows: TGTGCCAGCGGGTTATCCTACAATGAGCAGTTCTTC. The chain links TRBV12-3 or TRBV12-4 to TRBJ2-1; D remains ambiguous. The V gene lost 8 bases and the J gene lost 1 base, with 6 bases spanning the gap. This CDR3 comprises 12 residues.

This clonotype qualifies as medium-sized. This chain's CDR3 is CASSRGDGYTF. The CDR3 region has the DNA TGTGCCAGCAGCCGGGGGGACGGCTACACCTTC. The chain couples TRBV5-6 to TRBJ1-2; the D gene is possibly TRBD1 (5 bases). From germline, CDR1 is SGHDT and CDR2 YYEEEE. CDR3 size: 11 residues. With 4 bases removed from V and 8 bases from J, the gap between germline ends came to 9 bases.

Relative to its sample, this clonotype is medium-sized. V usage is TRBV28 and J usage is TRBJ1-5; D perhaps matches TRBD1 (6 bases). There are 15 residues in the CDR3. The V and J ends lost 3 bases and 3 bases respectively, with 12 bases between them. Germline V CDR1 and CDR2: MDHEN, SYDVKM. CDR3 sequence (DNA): TGTGCCAGCAGTTTTTTAAGGGGGGACAATCAGCCCCAGCATTTT. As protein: CASSFLRGDNQPQHF.

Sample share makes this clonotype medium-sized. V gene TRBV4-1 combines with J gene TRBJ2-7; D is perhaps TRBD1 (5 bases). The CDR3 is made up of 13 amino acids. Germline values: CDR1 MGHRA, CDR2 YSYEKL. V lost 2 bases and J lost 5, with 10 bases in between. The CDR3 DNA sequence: TGCGCCAGCAGCCAACTAGGGGTCGACGAGCAGTACTTC. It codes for CASSQLGVDEQYF.

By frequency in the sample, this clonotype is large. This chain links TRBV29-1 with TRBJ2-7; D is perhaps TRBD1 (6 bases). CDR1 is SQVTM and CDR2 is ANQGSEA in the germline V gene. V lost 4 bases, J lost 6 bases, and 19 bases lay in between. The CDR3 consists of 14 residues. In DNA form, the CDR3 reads TGCAGCGTTGGGGCCAGCCTACAAGGGGGCGAGCAGTACTTC. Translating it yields CSVGASLQGGEQYF.

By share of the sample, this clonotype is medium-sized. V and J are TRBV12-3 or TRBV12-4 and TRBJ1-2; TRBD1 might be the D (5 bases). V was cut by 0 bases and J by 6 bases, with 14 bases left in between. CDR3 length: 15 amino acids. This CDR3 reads CASSLADGRADGYTF. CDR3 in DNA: TGTGCCAGCAGTTTAGCGGATGGCAGGGCGGATGGCTACACCTTC.

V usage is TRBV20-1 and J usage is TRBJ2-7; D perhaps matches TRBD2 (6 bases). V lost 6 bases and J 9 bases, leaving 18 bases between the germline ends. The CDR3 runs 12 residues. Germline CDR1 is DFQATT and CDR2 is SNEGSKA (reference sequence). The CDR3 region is CSATGRGNGQYF. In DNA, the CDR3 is TGCAGTGCCACCGGACGGGGGAACGGGCAGTACTTC.

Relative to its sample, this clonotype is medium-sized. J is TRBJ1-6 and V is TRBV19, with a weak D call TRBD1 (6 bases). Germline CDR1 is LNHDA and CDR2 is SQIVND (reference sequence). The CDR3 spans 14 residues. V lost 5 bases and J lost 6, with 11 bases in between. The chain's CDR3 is CASSWGAPNSPLHF. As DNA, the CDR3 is TGTGCCAGTAGTTGGGGGGCCCCTAATTCACCCCTCCACTTT.

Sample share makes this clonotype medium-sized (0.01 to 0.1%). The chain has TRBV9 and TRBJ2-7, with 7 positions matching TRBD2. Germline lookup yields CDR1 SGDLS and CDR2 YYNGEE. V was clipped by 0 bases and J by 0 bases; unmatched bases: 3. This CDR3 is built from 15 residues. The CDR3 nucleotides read TGTGCCAGCAGCGTAGCTGGCGGGGGCTCCTACGAGCAGTACTTC. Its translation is CASSVAGGGSYEQYF.

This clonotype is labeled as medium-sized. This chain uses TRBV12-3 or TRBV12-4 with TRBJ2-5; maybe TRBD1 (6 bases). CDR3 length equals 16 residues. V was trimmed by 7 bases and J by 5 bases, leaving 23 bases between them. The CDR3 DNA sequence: TGTGCCAGCAACCCACAGGGATCCCCCCACGGGGAGACCCAGTACTTC. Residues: CASNPQGSPHGETQYF.

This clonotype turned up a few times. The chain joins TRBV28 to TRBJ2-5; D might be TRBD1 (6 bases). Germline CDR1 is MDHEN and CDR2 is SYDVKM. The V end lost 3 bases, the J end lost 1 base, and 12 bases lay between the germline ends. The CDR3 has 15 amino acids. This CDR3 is CASSFPNRAQETQYF. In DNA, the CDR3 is TGTGCCAGCAGTTTCCCCAACAGGGCCCAAGAGACCCAGTACTTC.

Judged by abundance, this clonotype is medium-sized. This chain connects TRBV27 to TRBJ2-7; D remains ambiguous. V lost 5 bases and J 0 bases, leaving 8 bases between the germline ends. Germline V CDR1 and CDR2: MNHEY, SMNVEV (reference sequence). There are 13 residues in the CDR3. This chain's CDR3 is CASSLGISYEQYF. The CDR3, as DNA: TGTGCCAGCAGTCTGGGGATCTCCTACGAGCAGTACTTC.

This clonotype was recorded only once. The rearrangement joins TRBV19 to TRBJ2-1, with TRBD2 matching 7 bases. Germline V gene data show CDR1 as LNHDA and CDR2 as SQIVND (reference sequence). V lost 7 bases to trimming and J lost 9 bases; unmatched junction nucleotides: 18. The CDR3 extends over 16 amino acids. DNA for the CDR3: TGTGCCAGTACTGATACCGGGACTACGGTAGGCCTTGAGCAGTTCTTC. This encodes CASTDTGTTVGLEQFF.

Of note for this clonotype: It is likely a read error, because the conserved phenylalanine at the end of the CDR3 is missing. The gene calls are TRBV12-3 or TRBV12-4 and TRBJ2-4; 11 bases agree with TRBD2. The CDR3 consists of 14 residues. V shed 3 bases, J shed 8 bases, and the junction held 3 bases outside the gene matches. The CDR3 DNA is TGTGCCAGCAGTTTCGCTAGCGGGGGGTACATTCAGTACCTC. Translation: CASSFASGGYIQYL.